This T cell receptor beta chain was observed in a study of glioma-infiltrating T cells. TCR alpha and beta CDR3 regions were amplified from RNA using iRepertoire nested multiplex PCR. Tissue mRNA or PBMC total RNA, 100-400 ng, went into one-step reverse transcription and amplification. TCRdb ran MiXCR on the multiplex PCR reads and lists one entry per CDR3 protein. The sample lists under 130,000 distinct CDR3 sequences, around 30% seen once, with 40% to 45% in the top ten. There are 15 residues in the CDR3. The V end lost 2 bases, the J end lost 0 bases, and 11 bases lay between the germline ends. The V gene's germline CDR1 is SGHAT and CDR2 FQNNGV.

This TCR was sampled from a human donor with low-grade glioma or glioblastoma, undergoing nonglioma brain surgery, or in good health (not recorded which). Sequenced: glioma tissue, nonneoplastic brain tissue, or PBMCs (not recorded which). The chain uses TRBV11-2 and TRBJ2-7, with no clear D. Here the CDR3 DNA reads TGTGCCAGCAGCTTATCCCGGGTGAGCTCCTACGAGCAGTACTTC. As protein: CASSLSRVSSYEQYF.